This T cell receptor (beta chain) was captured in a study of HIV-infected patients and healthy controls. About 480 ng RNA was reverse transcribed with alpha and beta constant-region primers. Separate chain-specific third strand synthesis with multiplexing indices produced the alpha and beta libraries. TCRdb used MiXCR to reprocess the 5' RACE reads, holding one entry per CDR3 protein. The table lists approximately 25,000 distinct CDR3 sequences, about 9% of them singletons. The table lists this clonotype with many counts. The repertoire came from unfractionated whole blood and reflected all unsorted peripheral T cells. This TCR came from an adult in good health. The sequenced sample was blood.

CDR3 region: CSVVGNTIYF. The CDR3 region has the DNA TGCAGTGTCGTCGGAAACACCATATATTTT. The V and J genes are TRBV20-1 and TRBJ1-3, with D uncertain. Deletions cut 7 bases from V and 4 bases from J, with 5 bases between. Germline values: CDR1 DFQATT, CDR2 SNEGSKA (reference sequence). The CDR3 has 10 amino acids.